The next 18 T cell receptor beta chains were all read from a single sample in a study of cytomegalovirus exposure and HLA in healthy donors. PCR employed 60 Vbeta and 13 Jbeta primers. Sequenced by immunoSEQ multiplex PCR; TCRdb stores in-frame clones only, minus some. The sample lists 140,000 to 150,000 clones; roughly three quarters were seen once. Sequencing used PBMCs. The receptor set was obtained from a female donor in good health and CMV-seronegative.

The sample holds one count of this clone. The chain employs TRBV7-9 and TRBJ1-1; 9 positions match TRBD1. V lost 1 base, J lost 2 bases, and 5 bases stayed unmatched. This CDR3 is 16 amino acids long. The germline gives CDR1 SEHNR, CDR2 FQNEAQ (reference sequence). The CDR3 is CASSLVGTGLNTEAFF. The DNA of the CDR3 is TGTGCCAGCAGCTTAGTGGGGACAGGGTTAAACACTGAAGCTTTCTTT. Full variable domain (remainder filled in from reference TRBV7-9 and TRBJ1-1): DTGVSQNPRHKITKRGQNVTFRCDPISEHNRLYWYRQTLGQGPEFLTYFQNEAQLEKSRLLSDRFSAERPKGSFSTLEIQRTEQGDSAMYLCASSLVGTGLNTEAFFGQGTRLTVV.

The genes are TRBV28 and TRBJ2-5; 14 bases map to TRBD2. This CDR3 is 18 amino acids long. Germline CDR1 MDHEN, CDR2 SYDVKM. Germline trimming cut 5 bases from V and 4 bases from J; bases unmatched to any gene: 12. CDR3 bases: TGTGCCAGCAGTCCATTACGCGGACTAGCGGGAGGCGGAGAGACCCAGTACTTC. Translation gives CASSPLRGLAGGGETQYF.

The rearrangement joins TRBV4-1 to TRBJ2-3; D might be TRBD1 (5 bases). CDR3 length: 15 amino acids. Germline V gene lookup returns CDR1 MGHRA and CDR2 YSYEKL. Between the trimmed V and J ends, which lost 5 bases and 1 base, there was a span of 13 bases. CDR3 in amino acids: CASSDRTGGTDTQYF. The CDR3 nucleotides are TGCGCCAGCAGCGACCGCACAGGAGGCACAGATACGCAGTATTTT.

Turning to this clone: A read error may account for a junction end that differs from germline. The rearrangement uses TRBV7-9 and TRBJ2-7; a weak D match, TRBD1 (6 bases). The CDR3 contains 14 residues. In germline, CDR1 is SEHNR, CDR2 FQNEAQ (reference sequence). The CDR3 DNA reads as TGTTCCAGCAGCTCTAAATGGACAGCCTACGAGCAGTACTTC. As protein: CSSSSKWTAYEQYF.

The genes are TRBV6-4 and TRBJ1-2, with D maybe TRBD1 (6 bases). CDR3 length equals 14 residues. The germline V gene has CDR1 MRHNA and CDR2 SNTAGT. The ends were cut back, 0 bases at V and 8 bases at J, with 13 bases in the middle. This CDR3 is CASSDSTGIGGYTF. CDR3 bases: TGTGCCAGCAGTGACTCCACAGGGATAGGAGGCTACACCTTC.

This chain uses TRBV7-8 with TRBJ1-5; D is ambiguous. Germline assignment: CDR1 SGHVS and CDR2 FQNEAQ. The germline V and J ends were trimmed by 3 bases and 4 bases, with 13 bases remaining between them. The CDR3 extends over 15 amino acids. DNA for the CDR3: TGTGCCAGCAGCTTTGGAGGGAGGTTTAATCAGCCCCAGCATTTT. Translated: CASSFGGRFNQPQHF.

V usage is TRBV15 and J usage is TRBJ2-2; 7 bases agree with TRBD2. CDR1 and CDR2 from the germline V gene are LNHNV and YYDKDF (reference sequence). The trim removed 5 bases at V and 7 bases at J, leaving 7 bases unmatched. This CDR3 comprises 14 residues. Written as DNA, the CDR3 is TGTGCCACCAGCTCCCGACTAGCCTACGGGGAGCTGTTTTTT. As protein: CATSSRLAYGELFF.

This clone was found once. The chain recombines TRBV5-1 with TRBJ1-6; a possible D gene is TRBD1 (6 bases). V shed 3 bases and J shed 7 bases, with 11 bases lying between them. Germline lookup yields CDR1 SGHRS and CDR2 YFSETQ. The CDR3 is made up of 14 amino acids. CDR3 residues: CASSYRQVNSPLHF. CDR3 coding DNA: TGCGCCAGCAGCTATCGACAGGTCAATTCACCCCTCCACTTT.

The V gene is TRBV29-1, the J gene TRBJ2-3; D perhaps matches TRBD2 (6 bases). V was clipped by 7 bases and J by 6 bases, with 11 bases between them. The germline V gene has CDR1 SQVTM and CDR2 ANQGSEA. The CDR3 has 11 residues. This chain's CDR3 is CSGRLVDTQYF. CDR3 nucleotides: TGCAGCGGCAGACTAGTGGATACGCAGTATTTT.

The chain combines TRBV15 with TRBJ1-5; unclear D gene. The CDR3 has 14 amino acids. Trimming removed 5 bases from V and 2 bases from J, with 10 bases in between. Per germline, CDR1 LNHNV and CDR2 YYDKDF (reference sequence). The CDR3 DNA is TGTGCCACCAGCTTCGGCCAGGGCAATCAGCCCCAGCATTTT. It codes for CATSFGQGNQPQHF.

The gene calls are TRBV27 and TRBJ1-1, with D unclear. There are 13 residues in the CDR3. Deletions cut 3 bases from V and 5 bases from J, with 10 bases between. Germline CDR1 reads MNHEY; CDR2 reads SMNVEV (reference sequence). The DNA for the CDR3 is TGTGCCAGCAGTTTGGCAGGATTGACTGAAGCTTTCTTT. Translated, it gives CASSLAGLTEAFF.

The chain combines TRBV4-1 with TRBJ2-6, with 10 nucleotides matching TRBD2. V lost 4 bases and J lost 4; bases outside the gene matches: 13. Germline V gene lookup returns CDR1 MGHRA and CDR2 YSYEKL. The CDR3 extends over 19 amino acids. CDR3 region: CASSPFLSGRAKGANVLTF. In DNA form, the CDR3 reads TGCGCCAGCAGCCCGTTCTTGAGCGGGAGGGCGAAGGGGGCCAACGTCCTGACTTTC.

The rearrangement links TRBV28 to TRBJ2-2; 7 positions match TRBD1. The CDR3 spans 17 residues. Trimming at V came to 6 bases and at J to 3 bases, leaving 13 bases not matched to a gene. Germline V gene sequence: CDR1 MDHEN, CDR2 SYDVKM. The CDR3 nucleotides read TGTGCCAGCAGCGGACCACCAAGGGGGCGTGACACCGGGGAGCTGTTTTTT. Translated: CASSGPPRGRDTGELFF.

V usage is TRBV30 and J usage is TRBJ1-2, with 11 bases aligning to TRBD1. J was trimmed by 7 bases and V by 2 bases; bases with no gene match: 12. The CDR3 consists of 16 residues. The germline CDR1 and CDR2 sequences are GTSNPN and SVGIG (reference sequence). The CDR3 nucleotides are TGTGCCTGGAGTTCATCTTGGACAGGGGGCCGCGGTGGCTACACCTTC. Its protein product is CAWSSSWTGGRGGYTF.

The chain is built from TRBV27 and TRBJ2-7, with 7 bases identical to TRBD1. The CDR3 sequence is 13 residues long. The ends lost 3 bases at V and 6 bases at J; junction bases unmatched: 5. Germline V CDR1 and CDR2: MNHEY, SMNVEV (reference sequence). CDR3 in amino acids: CASSFSRQGEQYF. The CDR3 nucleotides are TGTGCCAGCAGTTTCTCTCGACAGGGCGAGCAGTACTTC.

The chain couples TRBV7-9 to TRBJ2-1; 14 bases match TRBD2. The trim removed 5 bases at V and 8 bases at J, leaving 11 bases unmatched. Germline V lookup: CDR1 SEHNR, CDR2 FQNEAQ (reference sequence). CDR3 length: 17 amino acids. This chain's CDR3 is CASSTPGLAGVRYEQFF. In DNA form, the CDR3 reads TGTGCCAGCAGCACCCCGGGACTAGCGGGAGTTAGGTATGAGCAGTTCTTC.

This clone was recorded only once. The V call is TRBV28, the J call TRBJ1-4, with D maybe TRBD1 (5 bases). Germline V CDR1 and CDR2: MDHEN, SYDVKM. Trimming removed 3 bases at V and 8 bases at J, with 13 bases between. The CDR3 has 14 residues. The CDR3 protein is CASSFTGGNEKLFF. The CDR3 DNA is TGTGCCAGCAGTTTTACCGGGGGTAACGAAAAACTGTTTTTT.

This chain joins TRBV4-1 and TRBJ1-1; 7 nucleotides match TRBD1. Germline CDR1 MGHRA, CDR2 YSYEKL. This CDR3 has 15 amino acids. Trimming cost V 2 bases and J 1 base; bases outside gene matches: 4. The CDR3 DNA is TGCGCCAGCAGCCAATATTGGACAGGGAACACTGAAGCTTTCTTT. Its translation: CASSQYWTGNTEAFF.